Presented here are 11 T cell receptor beta chains from one specimen sequenced in a study of T cells in Graves' hyperthyroidism and ophthalmopathy. TCR beta CDR3 region amplification was performed from RNA transcripts. An initial round of RT-PCR targeting the TCR CDR3 relied on the HTBI primer set. TCRdb analysed the multiplex PCR reads with MiXCR anew, one entry per CDR3 protein. Altogether about 520,000 distinct CDR3 sequences are present, approximately 25% being singletons, with the ten largest covering around 11%. Sample: blood. These receptors originate from a woman aged 25 to 39 with Graves' ophthalmopathy.

At least ten counts were recorded for this clonotype. This chain joins TRBV4-1 and TRBJ1-2, with D perhaps matching TRBD1 (5 bases). V was cut by 4 bases and J by 0 bases, with 12 bases left in between. The CDR3 loop spans 15 amino acids. The germline CDR1 and CDR2 sequences are MGHRA and YSYEKL. CDR3 region: CASSLTTGANYGYTF. For the CDR3, the DNA is TGCGCCAGCAGCCTCACTACAGGAGCTAACTATGGCTACACCTTC.

The V gene is TRBV5-1, the J gene TRBJ1-1; the D is unclear. Trimming stripped 0 bases from V and 0 bases from J, with 9 bases between. The CDR3 extends over 15 amino acids. Germline V gene data show CDR1 as SGHRS and CDR2 as YFSETQ. The CDR3 region has the DNA TGCGCCAGCAGCTTGGCCCCGGAAATGAACACTGAAGCTTTCTTT. Protein sequence: CASSLAPEMNTEAFF.

This chain connects TRBV6-4 to TRBJ1-1; 7 nucleotides agree with TRBD1. V was clipped by 6 bases and J by 4 bases; unmatched bases: 8. Germline CDR1 MRHNA, CDR2 SNTAGT. The CDR3 loop spans 14 amino acids. CDR3 sequence: CASSRDSQVTEAFF. DNA for the CDR3: TGTGCCAGCAGCCGGGACAGTCAAGTCACTGAAGCTTTCTTT.

This clonotype was seen many times. The J gene is TRBJ1-2, the V gene TRBV11-2; D is undetermined. V was clipped by 0 bases and J by 0 bases, with 11 bases between them. This CDR3 spans 16 amino acids. Germline CDR1 SGHAT, CDR2 FQNNGV. The CDR3 loop reads CASSLDLYRANYGYTF. The CDR3 DNA sequence: TGTGCCAGCAGCTTAGACCTATACAGAGCTAACTATGGCTACACCTTC.

This clonotype showed up many times. The chain has TRBV12-3 or TRBV12-4 and TRBJ1-1; weak D call: TRBD1 (6 bases). Trimming took 0 bases from V and 7 from J, leaving 18 bases between them. The CDR3 is made up of 16 amino acids. CDR3 bases: TGTGCCAGCAGTTTAGCGCTCGGGGGCTTTAGGAATGAAGCTTTCTTT. It specifies CASSLALGGFRNEAFF.

The gene calls are TRBV27 and TRBJ2-5, with D unclear. Trimming pared 2 bases from V and 4 bases from J, leaving 8 bases between. Germline CDR1 MNHEY, CDR2 SMNVEV (reference sequence). This CDR3 comprises 13 residues. The CDR3 spells CASSLGISETQYF. In DNA, the CDR3 is TGTGCCAGCAGTTTAGGAATCTCAGAGACCCAGTACTTC.

The chain joins TRBV12-3 or TRBV12-4 to TRBJ1-1; D perhaps matches TRBD1 (5 bases). This CDR3 is built from 14 residues. V was shortened by 6 bases and J by 0 bases, with 11 bases between the two germline ends. CDR3 coding DNA: TGTGCCAGCAGCCAACAGGTCCTGAACACTGAAGCTTTCTTT. Its translation is CASSQQVLNTEAFF.

Many counts were recorded for this clonotype. V usage is TRBV9 and J usage is TRBJ1-2; TRBD1 matches 7 bases. Germline V lookup: CDR1 SGDLS, CDR2 YYNGEE. The ends lost 3 bases at V and 5 bases at J; junction bases unmatched: 4. The CDR3 runs to 13 residues. The CDR3 loop reads CASSGTGRYGYTF. For the CDR3, the DNA is TGTGCCAGCAGCGGGACAGGTAGATATGGCTACACCTTC.

J is TRBJ1-2 and V is TRBV7-9; 7 nucleotides match TRBD1. Germline V gives CDR1 SEHNR, CDR2 FQNEAQ (reference sequence). Losses at the gene ends were 5 bases for V and 2 bases for J; bases not matched to a gene: 8. The CDR3 has 15 amino acids. The CDR3 sequence is CASSLQGPLNYGYTF. The DNA of the CDR3 is TGTGCCAGCAGCCTACAGGGGCCCCTCAACTATGGCTACACCTTC.

This clonotype came up a few times. The gene calls are TRBV11-1 and TRBJ1-1; no clear D gene. Trimming stripped 8 bases from V and 2 bases from J, with 12 bases between. The germline V gene encodes CDR1 SGHAT and CDR2 FQDESV (reference sequence). The CDR3 runs 13 residues. The CDR3 sequence is CASRQAPNTEAFF. The DNA for the CDR3 is TGTGCCAGCCGGCAGGCACCAAACACTGAAGCTTTCTTT.

V usage is TRBV12-3 or TRBV12-4 and J usage is TRBJ2-7, with TRBD1 matching over 10 bases. Losses at the gene ends were 6 bases for V and 4 bases for J; bases not matched to a gene: 6. This CDR3 contains 14 residues. The chain's CDR3 is CASSTDRGRYEQYF. For the CDR3, the DNA is TGTGCCAGCAGCACCGACAGGGGGCGGTACGAGCAGTACTTC.